This TCR beta chain was obtained from a study of regulatory T cells in long-lasting Graves disease. Study-level findings and limits: Favoring TRBV28, TRBJ1-2 and TRBJ2-5 was a feature seen in persistent disease.

The authors built TCR beta libraries using iRepertoire HTBI primers and Arm-PCR of CDR3 regions. Original analysis: Sample data revealed approximately 60 TRBV and over twelve TRBJ segments. A single record per CDR3 protein comes from TCRdb applying MiXCR to the multiplex PCR reads. None of the V and J calls come from the authors' own analysis; TCRdb made them. The sample lists 350,000 to 400,000 distinct CDR3 sequences, 15% occurring once. The sample holds many counts of this clonotype. Antigen specificity is unknown. Deletions cut 1 base from V and 2 bases from J, with 9 bases between. CDR1 and CDR2 from the germline V gene are DFQATT and SNEGSKA (reference sequence). The CDR3 has 13 residues. Noted time point: newly diagnosed GD, antithyroid drugs for less than 3 months. RNA extracted from PBMCs served as the sequencing template. Graves' disease was diagnosed by American Thyroid Association guidelines. Patient provenance is recorded as an endocrinology department in Xi'an, China.

The material sequenced was peripheral blood mononuclear cells (PBMCs), taken at new diagnosis, from a patient treated with antithyroid drugs. The TCR comes from a female donor with Graves disease. The gene calls are TRBV20-1 and TRBJ2-7, with D uncertain. This CDR3 is CSARVYGAYEQYF. In DNA, the CDR3 is TGCAGTGCTAGAGTATACGGCGCCTACGAGCAGTACTTC.